This TCR beta chain was profiled in a study of early T cells in non-severe SARS-CoV-2 infection. TCRdb reprocessed the 5' RACE reads with MiXCR, giving one entry per CDR3 protein. The profile shows more than 80,000 distinct CDR3 sequences, roughly 15% of them singletons. The germline CDR1 and CDR2 sequences are SGHNT and YENEEA. CDR3 length equals 12 residues. Trimming took off 5 bases at V and 3 bases at J, with 8 bases between the two ends. The genes are TRBV11-3 and TRBJ2-7; D is uncertain. The sequence was collected from an adult who was a healthcare worker with PCR-confirmed SARS-CoV-2 infection or an uninfected control (not recorded which). Sample: whole blood. CDR3 residues: CASSLNDYEQYF. The CDR3 DNA is TGTGCCAGCAGCCTAAATGACTACGAGCAGTACTTC.